This entry lists 3 T cell receptor beta chains sequenced from one sample in a study of blood T cells in healthy people across ages (dated by TCRdb to between 2015 and 2016). Receptor libraries were prepared by 5' RACE. Sequencing used an Illumina HiSeq 2500. A second PCR of roughly 7 to 11 cycles was performed with a sample-barcoded 5' primer and a J-beta primer mix. Using fastp trimming at Q25 and MiXCR clonotype assembly, TCRdb reanalyzed the public sequencing data and kept in-frame beta chains. Rows are unified per CDR3 protein, each entry keeping the most common DNA and genes. The sample records some 1.4 million distinct CDR3 sequences, about 43% of which are singletons. The ten biggest clones cover 7% to 9.5% of the sample. The sample taken for sequencing was blood. These receptors originate from a woman aged 18-29 years in good health.

The chain carries TRBV6-4 and TRBJ2-1, with a possible D match to TRBD2 (5 bases). The V end lost 5 bases, the J end lost 6 bases, and 11 bases lay between the germline ends. The CDR3 loop spans 13 amino acids. CDR1 is MRHNA, CDR2 SNTAGT, per germline. The CDR3 reads CASSRGSPNEQFF. CDR3 sequence (DNA): TGTGCCAGCAGTAGAGGGAGTCCCAATGAGCAGTTCTTC.

The chain links TRBV20-1 to TRBJ1-4; a weak D match, TRBD1 (5 bases). The CDR3 runs 12 residues. With 7 bases removed from V and 7 bases from J, the gap between germline ends came to 13 bases. The germline CDR1 and CDR2 sequences are DFQATT and SNEGSKA (reference sequence). The CDR3 DNA reads TGCAGTGGAGTTCAGGGCAGTGAAAAACTGTTTTTT. Translating gives CSGVQGSEKLFF.

V is TRBV4-1 and J is TRBJ1-2, with unresolved D. CDR3 length: 13 residues. V was shortened by 0 bases and J by 5 bases, with 7 bases between the two germline ends. Germline values: CDR1 MGHRA, CDR2 YSYEKL. This CDR3 reads CASSQELGYGYTF. For the CDR3, the DNA is TGCGCCAGCAGCCAAGAGTTGGGATATGGCTACACCTTC.